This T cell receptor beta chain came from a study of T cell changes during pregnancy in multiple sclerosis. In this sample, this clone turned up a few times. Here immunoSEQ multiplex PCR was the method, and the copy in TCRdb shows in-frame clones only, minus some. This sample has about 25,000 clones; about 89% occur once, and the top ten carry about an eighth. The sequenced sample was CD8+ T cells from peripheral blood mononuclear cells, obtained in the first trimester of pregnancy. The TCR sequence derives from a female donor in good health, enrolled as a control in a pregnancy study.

This CDR3 is CAAQPSSANEQFF. The CDR3 DNA reads as TGTGCCGCCCAACCGTCTAGCGCCAATGAGCAGTTCTTC. J is TRBJ2-1 and V is TRBV6-5; D perhaps matches TRBD2 (6 bases). The CDR3 loop spans 13 amino acids. V lost 11 bases, J lost 6 bases, and 17 bases lay in between. Germline-derived CDR1 and CDR2 are MNHEY and SVGAGI.